Included here is one T cell receptor beta chain sequence, with context. What it binds is unknown. This sample stems from a study of radiotherapy plus CTLA-4 blockade in lung cancer. Study-level results: Early shifts in blood T cell clones, with interferon-beta, reportedly predicted response best. Blood-borne expansion of tumor-derived TCR clones followed radiotherapy plus ipilimumab.

The CDR3 extends over 14 amino acids. Looked up from germline, CDR1 is MNHEY and CDR2 is SVGAGI. The V end was cut by 7 bases, the J end by 0 bases, with 10 bases between. The repertoire was sequenced with immunoSEQ multiplex PCR; TCRdb's copy has only in-frame clones and lacks some. The sample includes approximately 81,000 clones, 78% seen only once; the top ten take less than 4%. The specimen comprised peripheral blood, sampled from a patient treated with radiotherapy plus ipilimumab. V usage is TRBV6-5 and J usage is TRBJ1-3, with D hard to call. This receptor was obtained from a human donor with non-small cell lung cancer who had a partial response to radiotherapy plus ipilimumab. Some clones in this sample may be carry-over from other donors' samples. DNA of the CDR3: TGTGCCAGCACCCAATTGAGCTCTGGAAACACCATATATTTT. Its protein product is CASTQLSSGNTIYF.